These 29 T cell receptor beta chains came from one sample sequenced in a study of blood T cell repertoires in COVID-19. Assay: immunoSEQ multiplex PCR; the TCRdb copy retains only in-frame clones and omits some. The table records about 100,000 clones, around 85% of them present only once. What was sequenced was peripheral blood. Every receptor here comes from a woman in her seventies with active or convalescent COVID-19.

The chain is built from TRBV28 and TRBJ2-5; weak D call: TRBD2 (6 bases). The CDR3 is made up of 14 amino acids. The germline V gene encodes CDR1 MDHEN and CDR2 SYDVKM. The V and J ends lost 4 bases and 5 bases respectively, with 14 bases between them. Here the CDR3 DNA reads TGTGCCAGCAGTTCAATAGGCGGAGGGGAGACCCAGTACTTC. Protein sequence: CASSSIGGGETQYF.

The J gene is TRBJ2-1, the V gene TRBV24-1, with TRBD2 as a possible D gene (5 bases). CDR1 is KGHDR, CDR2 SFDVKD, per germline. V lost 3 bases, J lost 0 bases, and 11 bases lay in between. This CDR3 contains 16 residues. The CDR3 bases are TGTGCCACCAGTGATAGTCGGAGGAGCTCCTACAATGAGCAGTTCTTC. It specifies CATSDSRRSSYNEQFF.

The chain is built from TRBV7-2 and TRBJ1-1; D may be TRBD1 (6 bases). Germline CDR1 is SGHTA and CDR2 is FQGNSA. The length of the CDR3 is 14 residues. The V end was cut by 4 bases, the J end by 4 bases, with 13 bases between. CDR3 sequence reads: CASSSQGSATEAFF. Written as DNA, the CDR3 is TGTGCCAGCAGCTCTCAGGGGTCGGCCACTGAAGCTTTCTTT.

CDR3 residues: CASTRAGTGVNEQFF. The DNA for the CDR3 is TGTGCCAGTACCAGGGCCGGGACAGGGGTCAATGAGCAGTTCTTC. The rearrangement joins TRBV19 to TRBJ2-1, with TRBD1 identical over 10 bases. The CDR3 has 15 amino acids. CDR1 and CDR2 (germline): LNHDA, SQIVND (reference sequence). The ends lost 7 bases at V and 6 bases at J; junction bases unmatched: 9.

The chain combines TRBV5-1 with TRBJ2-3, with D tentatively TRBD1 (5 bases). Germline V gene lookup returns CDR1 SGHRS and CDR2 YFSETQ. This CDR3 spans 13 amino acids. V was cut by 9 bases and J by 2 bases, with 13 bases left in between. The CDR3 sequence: CATREGVTDTQYF. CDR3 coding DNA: TGCGCCACCAGAGAAGGGGTCACAGATACGCAGTATTTT.

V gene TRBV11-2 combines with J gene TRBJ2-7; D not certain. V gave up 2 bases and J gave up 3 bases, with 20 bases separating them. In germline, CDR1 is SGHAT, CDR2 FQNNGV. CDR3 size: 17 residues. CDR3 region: CASSLLSGGGSYYEQYF. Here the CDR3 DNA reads TGTGCCAGCAGCTTATTATCGGGTGGTGGCAGCTACTACGAGCAGTACTTC.

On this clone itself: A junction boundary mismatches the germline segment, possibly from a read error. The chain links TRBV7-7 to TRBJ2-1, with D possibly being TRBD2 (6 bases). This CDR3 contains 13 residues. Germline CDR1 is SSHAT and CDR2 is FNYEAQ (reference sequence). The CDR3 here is CASSLGLYNEQFF. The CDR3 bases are TGTGCTAGCAGCCTGGGACTGTACAATGAGCAGTTCTTC.

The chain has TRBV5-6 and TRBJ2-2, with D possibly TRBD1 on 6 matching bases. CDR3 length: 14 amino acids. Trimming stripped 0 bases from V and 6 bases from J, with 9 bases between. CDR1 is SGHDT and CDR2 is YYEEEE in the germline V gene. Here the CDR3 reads CASSLDWTAGELFF. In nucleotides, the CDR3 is TGTGCCAGCAGCTTGGACTGGACAGCCGGGGAGCTGTTTTTT.

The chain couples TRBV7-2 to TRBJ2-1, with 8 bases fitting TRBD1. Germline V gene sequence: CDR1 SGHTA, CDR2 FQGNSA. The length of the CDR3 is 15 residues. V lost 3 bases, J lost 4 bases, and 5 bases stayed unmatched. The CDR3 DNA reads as TGTGCCAGCAGCTTTCATAACAGGGGGTACAATGAGCAGTTCTTC. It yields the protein CASSFHNRGYNEQFF.

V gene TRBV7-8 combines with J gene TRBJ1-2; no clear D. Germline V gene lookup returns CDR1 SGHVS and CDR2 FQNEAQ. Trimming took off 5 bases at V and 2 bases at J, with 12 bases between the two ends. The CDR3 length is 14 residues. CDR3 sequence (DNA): TGTGCCAGCAGCCGAGTGGGCGGGAACTATGGCTACACCTTC. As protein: CASSRVGGNYGYTF.

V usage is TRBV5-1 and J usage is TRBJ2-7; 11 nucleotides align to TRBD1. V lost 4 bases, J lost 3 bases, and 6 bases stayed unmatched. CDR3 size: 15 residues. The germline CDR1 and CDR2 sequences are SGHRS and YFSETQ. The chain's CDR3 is CASSREGTGGYEQYF. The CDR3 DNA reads TGCGCCAGCAGCCGTGAAGGGACAGGGGGCTACGAGCAGTACTTC.

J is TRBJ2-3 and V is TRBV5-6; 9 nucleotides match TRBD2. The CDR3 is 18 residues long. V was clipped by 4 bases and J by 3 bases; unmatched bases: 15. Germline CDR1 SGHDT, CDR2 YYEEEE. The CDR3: CASSQRSNKRGDTDTQYF. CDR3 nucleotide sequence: TGTGCCAGCAGCCAACGATCAAATAAGCGGGGGGATACAGATACGCAGTATTTT.

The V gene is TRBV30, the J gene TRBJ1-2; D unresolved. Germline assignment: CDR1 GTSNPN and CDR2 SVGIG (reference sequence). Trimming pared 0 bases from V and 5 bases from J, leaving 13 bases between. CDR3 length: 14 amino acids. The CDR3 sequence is CAWSVNQIVYGYTF. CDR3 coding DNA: TGTGCCTGGAGTGTCAACCAGATTGTTTATGGCTACACCTTC.

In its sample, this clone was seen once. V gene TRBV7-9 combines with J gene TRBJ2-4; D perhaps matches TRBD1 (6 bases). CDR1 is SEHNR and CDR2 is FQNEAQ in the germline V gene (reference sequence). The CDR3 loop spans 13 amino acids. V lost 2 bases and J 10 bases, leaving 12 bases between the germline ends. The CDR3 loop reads CASSLHSQGIQYF. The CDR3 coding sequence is TGTGCCAGCAGCTTACACTCCCAGGGGATTCAGTACTTC.

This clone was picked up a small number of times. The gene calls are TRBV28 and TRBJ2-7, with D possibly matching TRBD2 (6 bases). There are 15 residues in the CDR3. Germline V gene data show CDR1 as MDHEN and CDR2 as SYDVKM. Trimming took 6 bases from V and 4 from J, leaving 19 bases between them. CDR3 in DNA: TGTGCCAGCAGGGCCGGCGGGAACAGTGGGTACGAGCAGTACTTC. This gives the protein CASRAGGNSGYEQYF.

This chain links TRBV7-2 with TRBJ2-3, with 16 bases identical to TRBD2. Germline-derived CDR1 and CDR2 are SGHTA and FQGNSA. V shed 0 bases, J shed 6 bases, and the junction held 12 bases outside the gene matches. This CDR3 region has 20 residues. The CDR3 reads CASSLARGLAGGPRSDTQYF. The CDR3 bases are TGTGCCAGCAGCTTAGCGCGGGGACTAGCGGGAGGGCCGAGATCGGATACGCAGTATTTT.

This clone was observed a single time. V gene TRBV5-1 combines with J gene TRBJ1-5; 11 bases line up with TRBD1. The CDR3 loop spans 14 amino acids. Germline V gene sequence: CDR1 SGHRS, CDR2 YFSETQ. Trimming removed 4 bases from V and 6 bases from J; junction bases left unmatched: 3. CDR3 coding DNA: TGCGCCAGCAGCCAAGGGACAGGGGGTCAGCCCCAGCATTTT. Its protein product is CASSQGTGGQPQHF. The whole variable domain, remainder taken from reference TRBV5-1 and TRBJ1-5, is KAGVTQTPRYLIKTRGQQVTLSCSPISGHRSVSWYQQTPGQGLQFLFEYFSETQRNKGNFPGRFSGRQFSNSRSEMNVSTLELGDSALYLCASSQGTGGQPQHFGDGTRLSIL.

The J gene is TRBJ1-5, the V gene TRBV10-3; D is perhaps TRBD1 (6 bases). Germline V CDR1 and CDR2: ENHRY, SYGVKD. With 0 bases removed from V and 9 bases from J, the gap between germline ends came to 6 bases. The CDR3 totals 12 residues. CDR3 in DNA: TGTGCCATCAGTGAGTCGGACAGGCCCCAGCATTTT. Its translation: CAISESDRPQHF.

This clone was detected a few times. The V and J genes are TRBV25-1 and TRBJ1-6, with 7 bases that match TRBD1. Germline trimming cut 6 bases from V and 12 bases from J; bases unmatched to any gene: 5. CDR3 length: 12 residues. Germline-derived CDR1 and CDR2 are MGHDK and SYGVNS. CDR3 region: CASSSQGLPLHF. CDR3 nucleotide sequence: TGTGCCAGCAGCTCACAGGGGTTACCCCTCCACTTT.

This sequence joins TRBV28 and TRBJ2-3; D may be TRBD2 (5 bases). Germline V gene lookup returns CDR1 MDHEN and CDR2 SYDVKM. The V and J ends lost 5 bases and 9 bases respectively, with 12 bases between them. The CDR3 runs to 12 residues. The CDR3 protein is CASSPRESTQYF. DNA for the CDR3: TGTGCCAGCAGTCCTAGGGAGTCCACGCAGTATTTT.

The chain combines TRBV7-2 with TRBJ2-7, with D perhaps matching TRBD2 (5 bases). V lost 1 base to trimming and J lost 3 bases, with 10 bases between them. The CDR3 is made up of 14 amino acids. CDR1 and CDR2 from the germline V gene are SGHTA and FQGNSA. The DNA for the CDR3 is TGTGCCAGCAGCTTAGGTTGGGCGGGCTACGAGCAGTACTTC. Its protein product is CASSLGWAGYEQYF.

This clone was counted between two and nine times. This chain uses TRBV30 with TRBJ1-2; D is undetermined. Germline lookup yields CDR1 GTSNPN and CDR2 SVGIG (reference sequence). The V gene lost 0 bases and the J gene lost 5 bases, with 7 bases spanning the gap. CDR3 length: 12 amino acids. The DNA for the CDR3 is TGTGCCTGGAGTGTACCAGGTTATGGCTACACCTTC. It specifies CAWSVPGYGYTF.

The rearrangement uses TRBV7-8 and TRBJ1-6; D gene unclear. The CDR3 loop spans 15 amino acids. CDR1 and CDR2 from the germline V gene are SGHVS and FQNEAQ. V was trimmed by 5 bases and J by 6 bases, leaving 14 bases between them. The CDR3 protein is CASSPREDPNSPLHF. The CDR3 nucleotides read TGTGCCAGCAGCCCTCGGGAGGACCCTAATTCACCCCTCCACTTT.

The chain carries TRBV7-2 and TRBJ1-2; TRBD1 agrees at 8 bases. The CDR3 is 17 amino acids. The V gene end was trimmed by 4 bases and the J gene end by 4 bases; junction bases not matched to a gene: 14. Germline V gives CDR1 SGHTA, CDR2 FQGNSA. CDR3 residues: CASSSTTRPTGAYGYTF. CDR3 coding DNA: TGTGCCAGCAGCTCCACCACTCGTCCGACAGGGGCCTATGGCTACACCTTC.

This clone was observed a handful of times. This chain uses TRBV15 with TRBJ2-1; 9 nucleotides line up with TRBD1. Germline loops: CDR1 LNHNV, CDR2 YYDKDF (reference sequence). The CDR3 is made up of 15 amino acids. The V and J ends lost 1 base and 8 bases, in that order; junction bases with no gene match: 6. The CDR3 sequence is CATSRADRGIDEQFF. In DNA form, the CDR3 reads TGTGCCACCAGCAGAGCGGACAGGGGTATCGATGAGCAGTTCTTC.

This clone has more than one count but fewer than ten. The CDR3 loop reads CASSLDAGRITDTQYF. CDR3 bases: TGCGCCAGCAGCTTGGACGCAGGCAGGATCACAGATACGCAGTATTTT. The V and J genes are TRBV5-1 and TRBJ2-3, with unresolved D. This CDR3 has 16 amino acids. With 0 bases removed from V and 2 bases from J, the gap between germline ends came to 13 bases. Germline CDR1 and CDR2: SGHRS and YFSETQ.

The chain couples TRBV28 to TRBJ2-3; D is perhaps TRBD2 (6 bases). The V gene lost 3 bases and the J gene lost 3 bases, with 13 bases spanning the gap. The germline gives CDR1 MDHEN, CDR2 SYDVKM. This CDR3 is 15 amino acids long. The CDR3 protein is CASSLGGFGTDTQYF. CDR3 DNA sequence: TGTGCCAGCAGTTTGGGGGGTTTTGGGACAGATACGCAGTATTTT. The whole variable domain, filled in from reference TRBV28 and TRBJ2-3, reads DVKVTQSSRYLVKRTGEKVFLECVQDMDHENMFWYRQDPGLGLRLIYFSYDVKMKEKGDIPEGYSVSREKKERFSLILESASTNQTSMYLCASSLGGFGTDTQYFGPGTRLTVL.

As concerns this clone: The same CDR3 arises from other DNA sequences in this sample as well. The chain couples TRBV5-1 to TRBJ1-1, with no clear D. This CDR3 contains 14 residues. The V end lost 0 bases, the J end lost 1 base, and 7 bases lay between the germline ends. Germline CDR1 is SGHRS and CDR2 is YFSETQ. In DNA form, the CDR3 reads TGCGCCAGCAGCTTGGCGACGGGGAACACTGAAGCTTTCTTT. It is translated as CASSLATGNTEAFF.

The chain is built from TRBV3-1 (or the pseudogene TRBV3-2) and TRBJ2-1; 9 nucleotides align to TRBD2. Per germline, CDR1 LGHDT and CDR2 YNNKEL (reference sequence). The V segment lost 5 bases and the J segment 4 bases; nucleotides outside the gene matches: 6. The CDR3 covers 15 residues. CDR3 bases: TGTGCCAGCAGCTTCGGCCTAGCGGGATACAATGAGCAGTTCTTC. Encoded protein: CASSFGLAGYNEQFF.